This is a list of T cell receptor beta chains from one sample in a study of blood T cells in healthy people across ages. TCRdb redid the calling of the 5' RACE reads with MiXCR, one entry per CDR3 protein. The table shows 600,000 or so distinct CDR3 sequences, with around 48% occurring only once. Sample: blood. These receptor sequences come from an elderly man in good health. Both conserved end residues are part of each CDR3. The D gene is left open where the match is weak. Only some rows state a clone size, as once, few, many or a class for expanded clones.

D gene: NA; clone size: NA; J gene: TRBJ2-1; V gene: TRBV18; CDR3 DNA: TGTGCCAGCTCACCTCTCTCAGGAAAGGTCAATGAGCAGTTCTTC; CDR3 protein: CASSPLSGKVNEQFF
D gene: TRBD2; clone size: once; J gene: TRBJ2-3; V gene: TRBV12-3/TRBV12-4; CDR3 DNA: TGTGCCAGCAGTTTCACGGCGGGAGGCACAGATACGCAGTATTTT; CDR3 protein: CASSFTAGGTDTQYF
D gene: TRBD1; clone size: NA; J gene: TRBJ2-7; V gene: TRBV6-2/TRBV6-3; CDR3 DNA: TGTGCCAGCAGCTACCGACAGGGGATCTCCTACGAGCAGTACTTC; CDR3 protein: CASSYRQGISYEQYF
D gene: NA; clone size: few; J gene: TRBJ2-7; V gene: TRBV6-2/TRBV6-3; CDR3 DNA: TGTGCCAGCAGTCCCCCAACCGGGACGTCTCGCGAGCAGTACTTC; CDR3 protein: CASSPPTGTSREQYF
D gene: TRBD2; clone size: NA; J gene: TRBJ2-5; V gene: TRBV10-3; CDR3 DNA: TGTGCCATCAGTGAGTCGAGTTCTAGCGGGAGGGGACAAGAGACCCAGTACTTC; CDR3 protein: CAISESSSSGRGQETQYF
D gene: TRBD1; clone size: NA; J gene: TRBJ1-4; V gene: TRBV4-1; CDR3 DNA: TGCGCCAGCAGCCAAGCGATCGCAGGGGGAGGTGAAAAACTGTTTTTT; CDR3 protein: CASSQAIAGGGEKLFF
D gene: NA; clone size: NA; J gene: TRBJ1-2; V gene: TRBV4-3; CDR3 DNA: TGCGCCAGCAGCCAAGAAGGCAGGACCTATGGCTACACCTTC; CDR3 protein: CASSQEGRTYGYTF
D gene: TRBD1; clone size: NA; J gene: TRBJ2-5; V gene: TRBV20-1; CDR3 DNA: TGCAGTGCCGTGCCGACGCTTCCCGGGACAGGCGAGTCCTACAATGAGCAGTACTTC; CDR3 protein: CSAVPTLPGTGESYNEQYF
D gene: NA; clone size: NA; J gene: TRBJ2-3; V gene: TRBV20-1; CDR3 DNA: TGCAGCGCGTGGTCCACAGATACGCAGTATTTT; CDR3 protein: CSAWSTDTQYF
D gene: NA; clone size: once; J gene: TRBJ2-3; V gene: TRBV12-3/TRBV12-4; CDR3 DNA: TGTGCCAGCAGTTTAGGGGGGAACGAGATAGATACGCAGTATTTT; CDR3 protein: CASSLGGNEIDTQYF
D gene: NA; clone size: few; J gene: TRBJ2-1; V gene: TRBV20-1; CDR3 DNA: TGCAGTGCTAGAGATCGCAGCGCCCTCTACAATGAGCAGTTCTTC; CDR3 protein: CSARDRSALYNEQFF
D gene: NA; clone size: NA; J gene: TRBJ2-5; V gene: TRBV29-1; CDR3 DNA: TGCAGCTCCCTCCTTGAGACCCAGTACTTC; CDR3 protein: CSSLLETQYF
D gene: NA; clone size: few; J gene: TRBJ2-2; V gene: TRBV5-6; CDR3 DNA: TGTGCCAGCAGCGGAAAACGGGCAGGGAACACCGGGGAGCTGTTTTTT; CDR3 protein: CASSGKRAGNTGELFF
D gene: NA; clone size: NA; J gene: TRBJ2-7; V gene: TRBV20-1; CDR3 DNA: TGCAGTGCTAGTGACAGCTCAATGGGTGAGCAGTACTTC; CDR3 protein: CSASDSSMGEQYF
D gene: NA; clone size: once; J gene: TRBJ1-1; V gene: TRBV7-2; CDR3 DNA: TGTGCCAGCACCCCCGGGAGGTCGACTGAAGCTTTCTTT; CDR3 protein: CASTPGRSTEAFF
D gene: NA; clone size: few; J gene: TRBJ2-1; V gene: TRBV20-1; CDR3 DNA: TGCAGTGCTAGTGGCGGGCAAATCTCCTACAATGAGCAGTTCTTC; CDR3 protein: CSASGGQISYNEQFF
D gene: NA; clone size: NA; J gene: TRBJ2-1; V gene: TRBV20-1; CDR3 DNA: TGCAGTGCTAGATCGTACGGTGAGCAGTTCTTC; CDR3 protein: CSARSYGEQFF
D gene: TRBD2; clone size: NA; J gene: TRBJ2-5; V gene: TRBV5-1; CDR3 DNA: TGCGCCAGCAACAATTTTCCTACTAGCGGGGGGTTCGAAGAGACCCAGTACTTC; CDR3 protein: CASNNFPTSGGFEETQYF
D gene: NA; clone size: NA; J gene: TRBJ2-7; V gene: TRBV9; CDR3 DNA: TGTGCCAGCAGCGTAGGCCAGGGGGGTTACTACAATGAGCAGTACTTC; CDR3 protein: CASSVGQGGYYNEQYF
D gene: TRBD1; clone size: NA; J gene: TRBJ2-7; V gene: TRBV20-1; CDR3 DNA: TGCAGTGCTGCGACAGGGGGAACGGGAGAGCAGTACTTC; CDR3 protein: CSAATGGTGEQYF
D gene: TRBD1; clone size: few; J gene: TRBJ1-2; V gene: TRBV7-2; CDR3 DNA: TGTGCCAGCAGCTTAGATTACGGACAGGGAGCTGGCTACACCTTC; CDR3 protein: CASSLDYGQGAGYTF
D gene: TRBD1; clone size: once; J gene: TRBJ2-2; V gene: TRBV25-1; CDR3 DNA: TGTGCCAGCAGTGAAAGGACAGGGGTCACCGGGGAGCTGTTTTTT; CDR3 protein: CASSERTGVTGELFF
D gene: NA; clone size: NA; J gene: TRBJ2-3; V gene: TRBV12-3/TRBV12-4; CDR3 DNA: TGTGCCAGCAGTTTAAAGGGTTTTGGGTCAGATACGCAGTATTTT; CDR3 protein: CASSLKGFGSDTQYF
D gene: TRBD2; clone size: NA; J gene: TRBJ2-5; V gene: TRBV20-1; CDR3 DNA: TGCAGTGCTACCCCCCTCAAAACTAGCGGTAAAGAGACCCAGTACTTC; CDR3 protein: CSATPLKTSGKETQYF
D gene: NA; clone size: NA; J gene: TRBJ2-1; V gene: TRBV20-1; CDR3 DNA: TGCAGTGCTAGTTTTCCGAATGAGCAGTTCTTC; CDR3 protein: CSASFPNEQFF
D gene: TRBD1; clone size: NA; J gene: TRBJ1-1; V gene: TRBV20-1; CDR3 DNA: TGCAGTGCTAGAACGGACAGGCAAGTGAACACTGAAGCTTTCTTT; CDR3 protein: CSARTDRQVNTEAFF
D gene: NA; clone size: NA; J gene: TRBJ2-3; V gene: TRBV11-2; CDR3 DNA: TGTGCCAGCAGCTTAGCTCAGGCGGACACAGATACGCAGTATTTT; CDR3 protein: CASSLAQADTDTQYF
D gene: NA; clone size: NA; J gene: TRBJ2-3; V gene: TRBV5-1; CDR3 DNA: TGCGCCAGCAGCTTGAGACGGGGTCTACGGGGCACAGATACGCAGTATTTT; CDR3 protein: CASSLRRGLRGTDTQYF
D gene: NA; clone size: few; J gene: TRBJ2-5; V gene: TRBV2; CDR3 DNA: TGTGCCAGCAGTGAACGCGTTACTAGGGAGACCCAGTACTTC; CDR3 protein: CASSERVTRETQYF
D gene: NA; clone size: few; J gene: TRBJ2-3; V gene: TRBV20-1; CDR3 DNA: TGCAGTGCTATCGCGGCGACAGGCACAGATACGCAGTATTTT; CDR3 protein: CSAIAATGTDTQYF
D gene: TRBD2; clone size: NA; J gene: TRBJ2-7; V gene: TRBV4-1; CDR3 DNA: TGCGCCAGCAGCCTCAGACTAGCGGGAGACACCTACGAGCAGTACTTC; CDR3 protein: CASSLRLAGDTYEQYF
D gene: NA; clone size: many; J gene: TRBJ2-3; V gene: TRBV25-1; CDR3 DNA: TGTGCCAGCACCCCTCACCTAGCTGAAGCAGATACGCAGTATTTT; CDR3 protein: CASTPHLAEADTQYF
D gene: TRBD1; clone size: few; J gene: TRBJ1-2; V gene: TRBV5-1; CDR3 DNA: TGCGCCAGCAGCCGGGACAGAACCTATGGCTACACCTTC; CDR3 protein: CASSRDRTYGYTF
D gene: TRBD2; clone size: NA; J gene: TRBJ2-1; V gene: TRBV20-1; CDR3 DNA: TGCAGTGCTAGAGATCCTAGCGGGGGGAAAAATGAGCAGTTCTTC; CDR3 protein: CSARDPSGGKNEQFF
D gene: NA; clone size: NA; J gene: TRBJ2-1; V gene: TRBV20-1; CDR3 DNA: TGCAGTGCACCGGGACCGGTGTACATTGAGCAGTTCTTC; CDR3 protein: CSAPGPVYIEQFF